Presented here are 3 T cell receptor beta chains from one specimen sequenced in a study of T cells in localized non-small cell lung cancer. TCRdb keeps only in-frame clones here, not all; method: immunoSEQ multiplex PCR. The sample has fewer than 4,500 clones; 42% are singletons. This material consisted of lung tumor tissue, taken before any cancer treatment. These receptors were collected from a male donor aged 60 or over with stage I lung adenocarcinoma.

A remark on this clone: Mismatch with germline at one junction end may stem from a read error. The rearrangement joins TRBV19 to TRBJ2-7; D perhaps matches TRBD1 (6 bases). Germline CDR1 reads LNHDA; CDR2 reads SQIVND (reference sequence). This CDR3 has 14 residues. The CDR3 loop is CASRGKDSSSEQYF. DNA of the CDR3: TGTGCGAGTAGGGGGAAGGATTCATCCTCCGAGCAGTACTTC.

This chain joins TRBV19 and TRBJ2-2; weak D call: TRBD1 (6 bases). Germline CDR1 LNHDA, CDR2 SQIVND (reference sequence). Trimming shortened V by 3 bases and J by 7 bases, and 24 bases separated the two germline ends. This CDR3 comprises 18 residues. CDR3 coding DNA: TGTGCCAGTAGTATGAATAACAGGGCCCCTTGGTTAGGCGGGGAGCTGTTTTTT. This gives the protein CASSMNNRAPWLGGELFF.

The chain has TRBV30 and TRBJ2-1; 9 nucleotides line up with TRBD2. This CDR3 contains 14 residues. Trimming removed 4 bases from V and 8 bases from J; junction bases left unmatched: 9. Per the germline V gene, CDR1 is GTSNPN and CDR2 is SVGIG (reference sequence). The CDR3 sequence is CAWKGLAGSDEQFF. The CDR3 region has the DNA TGTGCCTGGAAGGGCCTAGCGGGAAGCGATGAGCAGTTCTTC. Using reference TRBV30 and TRBJ2-1 for the parts outside the CDR3, the full variable domain is SQTIHQWPATLVQPVGSPLSLECTVEGTSNPNLYWYRQAAGRGLQLLFYSVGIGQISSEVPQNLSASRPQDRQFILSSKKLLLSDSGFYLCAWKGLAGSDEQFFGPGTRLTVL.